These 19 T cell receptor beta chains share one sample of origin, sequenced in a study of blood T cell repertoires in COVID-19. Assay: immunoSEQ multiplex PCR; the TCRdb copy retains only in-frame clones and omits some. The table lists a few hundred thousand clones, roughly four fifths of them singletons, with 1.5% to 2% in the top ten. The sample taken for sequencing was peripheral blood. The origin of the receptors is a man aged 30 to 39 who had recovered from COVID-19.

The chain uses TRBV12-3 or TRBV12-4 and TRBJ1-1, with TRBD1 identical over 10 bases. The J segment lost 9 bases and the V segment lost 6 bases, leaving 7 bases of the junction unmatched. CDR3 size: 13 residues. CDR3 nucleotides: TGTGCCAGCAGCCGACAGGGGGCGCGTCAAGCTTTCTTT. Amino acid sequence: CASSRQGARQAFF.

The chain joins TRBV19 to TRBJ1-6; 7 nucleotides agree with TRBD1. The CDR3 contains 16 residues. The trim removed 8 bases at V and 7 bases at J, leaving 14 bases unmatched. The germline gives CDR1 LNHDA, CDR2 SQIVND (reference sequence). CDR3 coding DNA: TGTGCCAGTCGGATTTTGACAGGGTGGAGGAATTCACCCCTCCACTTT. It specifies CASRILTGWRNSPLHF.

This clone was detected only once. The rearrangement uses TRBV12-3 or TRBV12-4 and TRBJ2-2; D is uncertain. The germline V and J ends were trimmed by 8 bases and 4 bases, with 8 bases remaining between them. CDR3 length: 12 amino acids. Written as DNA, the CDR3 is TGTGCCAGCGGGCCCTCCACCGGGGAGCTGTTTTTT. This gives the protein CASGPSTGELFF.

The rearrangement uses TRBV15 and TRBJ2-1; 9 bases are shared with TRBD2. In germline, CDR1 is LNHNV, CDR2 YYDKDF (reference sequence). V was pared by 0 bases and J by 8 bases, with 5 bases of the junction left unmatched. The CDR3 spans 15 residues. The CDR3 DNA follows: TGTGCCACCAGCAGAGACGCGGGGGGGCTCGATGAGCAGTTCTTC. Protein sequence: CATSRDAGGLDEQFF.

The chain combines TRBV6-1 with TRBJ1-5; the match to TRBD1 covers 10 bases. Unmatched junction bases numbered 5, after V lost 2 bases and J lost 1 base. Germline CDR1 reads MNHNS; CDR2 reads SASEGT. The CDR3 is made up of 17 amino acids. The DNA of the CDR3 is TGTGCCAGCAGTGAAAGACAGGGGGCACTGAGCAATCAGCCCCAGCATTTT. Protein: CASSERQGALSNQPQHF.

This chain uses TRBV7-8 with TRBJ1-4, with TRBD1 matching over 9 bases. J lost 0 bases, V lost 5 bases, and 4 bases had no gene match. The CDR3 totals 16 residues. CDR1 is SGHVS and CDR2 is FQNEAQ in the germline V gene. The chain's CDR3 is CASSQGQGATNEKLFF. CDR3 sequence (DNA): TGTGCCAGCAGCCAGGGACAGGGAGCAACTAATGAAAAACTGTTTTTT.

The chain couples TRBV12-3 or TRBV12-4 to TRBJ2-3; D not certain. V lost 4 bases and J lost 6, with 8 bases in between. CDR3 length: 12 amino acids. The CDR3 spells CASSSDWDTQYF. DNA for the CDR3: TGTGCCAGCAGTTCCGACTGGGATACGCAGTATTTT.

CDR3 region: CASSFGQGQTYEQYF. The CDR3 nucleotides read TGTGCCAGCAGCTTCGGACAGGGGCAGACCTACGAGCAGTACTTC. The chain combines TRBV5-4 with TRBJ2-7, with TRBD1 matching over 9 bases. V gave up 2 bases and J gave up 2 bases; unmatched junction bases: 5. The CDR3 totals 15 residues. Germline CDR1 and CDR2: SGHNT and YYREEE (reference sequence).

The chain joins TRBV6-5 to TRBJ2-7; possibly TRBD1 for D (6 bases). Germline values: CDR1 MNHEY, CDR2 SVGAGI. The CDR3 sequence is 13 residues long. Trimming stripped 4 bases from V and 3 bases from J, with 10 bases between. CDR3 residues: CASSSGTHYEQYV. DNA of the CDR3: TGTGCCAGCAGTTCCGGGACACACTACGAGCAGTACGTC.

The V gene is TRBV6-5, the J gene TRBJ2-7; possibly TRBD1 for D (6 bases). V lost 7 bases and J lost 3, with 13 bases in between. The CDR3 length is 13 residues. Germline loops: CDR1 MNHEY, CDR2 SVGAGI. CDR3 amino acids: CASKQGSIYEQYF. CDR3 nucleotide sequence: TGTGCCAGCAAACAGGGATCCATCTACGAGCAGTACTTC.

The chain uses TRBV5-4 and TRBJ2-2, with D perhaps matching TRBD2 (5 bases). V lost 0 bases to trimming and J lost 4 bases, with 7 bases between them. Germline V gene sequence: CDR1 SGHNT, CDR2 YYREEE (reference sequence). This CDR3 is built from 14 residues. CDR3 nucleotide sequence: TGTGCCAGCAGCTTGGGCAGCGGCACCGGGGAGCTGTTTTTT. Translation gives CASSLGSGTGELFF. Looking up the rest from reference TRBV5-4 and TRBJ2-2 gives the full variable domain: ETGVTQSPTHLIKTRGQQVTLRCSSQSGHNTVSWYQQALGQGPQFIFQYYREEENGRGNFPPRFSGLQFPNYSSELNVNALELDDSALYLCASSLGSGTGELFFGEGSRLTVL.

V usage is TRBV5-6 and J usage is TRBJ2-1, with 7 bases fitting TRBD2. Germline trimming cut 2 bases from V and 4 bases from J; bases unmatched to any gene: 9. This CDR3 contains 16 residues. Per the germline V gene, CDR1 is SGHDT and CDR2 is YYEEEE. The CDR3 loop is CASSFLGGNEYNEQFF. The CDR3 DNA reads as TGTGCCAGCAGCTTCCTGGGAGGGAACGAGTACAATGAGCAGTTCTTC.

The chain has TRBV7-9 and TRBJ1-1, with D possibly TRBD1 on 5 matching bases. The CDR3 is 13 residues long. Trimming removed 5 bases at V and 11 bases at J, with 18 bases between. CDR1 is SEHNR, CDR2 FQNEAQ, per germline (reference sequence). Written as DNA, the CDR3 is TGTGCCAGCAGCCTCGGGACTGACAACCGGGCTTTCTTT. It encodes CASSLGTDNRAFF. The full variable domain, completed using reference TRBV7-9 and TRBJ1-1, is DTGVSQNPRHKITKRGQNVTFRCDPISEHNRLYWYRQTLGQGPEFLTYFQNEAQLEKSRLLSDRFSAERPKGSFSTLEIQRTEQGDSAMYLCASSLGTDNRAFFGQGTRLTVV.

The chain carries TRBV6-5 and TRBJ2-4; TRBD1 is a possible D gene (6 bases). The CDR3 runs 11 residues. Trimming cost V 6 bases and J 7 bases, with 7 bases left between them. CDR1 and CDR2 (germline): MNHEY, SVGAGI. The CDR3 reads CASSQGNIQYF. In DNA form, the CDR3 reads TGTGCCAGCAGCCAGGGGAACATTCAGTACTTC.

The sample holds one count of this clone. This chain uses TRBV3-1 (or the pseudogene TRBV3-2) with TRBJ1-6, with D perhaps matching TRBD1 (6 bases). The CDR3 has 13 amino acids. V was clipped by 4 bases and J by 7 bases, with 8 bases between them. Per the germline V gene, CDR1 is LGHDT and CDR2 is YNNKEL (reference sequence). CDR3 bases: TGTGCCAGCAGCCCAACAGGGAATTCACCCCTCCACTTT. This gives the protein CASSPTGNSPLHF.

This clone was seen just once. The chain combines TRBV3-1 (or the pseudogene TRBV3-2) with TRBJ1-5; D unresolved. Germline V lookup: CDR1 LGHDT, CDR2 YNNKEL (reference sequence). This CDR3 comprises 15 residues. V was trimmed by 1 base and J by 0 bases, leaving 7 bases between them. This chain's CDR3 is CASSQGRTSNQPQHF. For the CDR3, the DNA is TGTGCCAGCAGCCAAGGGAGGACTAGCAATCAGCCCCAGCATTTT.

This chain connects TRBV2 to TRBJ2-1, with TRBD2 matching over 13 bases. Unmatched junction bases numbered 9, after V lost 7 bases and J lost 9 bases. The CDR3 is made up of 15 amino acids. Germline-derived CDR1 and CDR2 are SNHLY and FYNNEI. The CDR3 bases are TGTGCCAGCACGATCCCGGGACTAGCGGGGATTGAGCAGTTCTTC. This encodes CASTIPGLAGIEQFF.

The chain carries TRBV14 and TRBJ2-3, with TRBD2 as a possible D gene (5 bases). The length of the CDR3 is 13 residues. V lost 4 bases, J lost 9 bases, and 14 bases lay in between. Per the germline V gene, CDR1 is SGHDN and CDR2 is FVKESK. The CDR3 here is CASSPTGSATQYF. Written as DNA, the CDR3 is TGTGCCAGCAGCCCCACGGGGAGCGCGACGCAGTATTTT.

V usage is TRBV14 and J usage is TRBJ2-7; the D gene is possibly TRBD2 (7 bases). V lost 3 bases and J 4 bases, leaving 13 bases between the germline ends. Germline loops: CDR1 SGHDN, CDR2 FVKESK. The CDR3 runs 14 residues. CDR3 bases: TGTGCCAGCAGCCACCTCGGGGGGCGGTACGAGCAGTACTTC. Its translation is CASSHLGGRYEQYF.